Given below is one T cell receptor (beta chain) in context. Its antigen is unidentified. This entry belongs to a study of T-cell reconstitution after alpha-beta-depleted transplantation in children. Study conclusions and caveats: The study traced high day-60 TCRbeta diversity in some patients to surviving recipient T cells and thymic progenitors. The study reportedly traced alpha-beta T cells about two months after transplant to several hundred expanded graft clones. It was newly produced T cells that mostly accounted for T-cell counts and diversity one year after transplant.

Researchers prepared the TCRbeta library using unique molecular identifiers, the study reports. TCRdb itself ran the PCR reads through MiXCR, one entry per CDR3 protein. The table includes hundreds of thousands of distinct CDR3 sequences, about 16% detected once. Germline-derived CDR1 and CDR2 are SGHKS and YYEKEE (reference sequence). The CDR3 extends over 16 amino acids. Trimming cost V 4 bases and J 4 bases; bases outside gene matches: 13. The sequence derives from a male patient between 10 and 17 years old who had a stem cell transplant for acute lymphoblastic leukemia, so the T cells may come from the graft donor. The sample here was PBMCs, mostly from graft donor cells, taken 360 days after TCRalphabeta/CD19-depleted stem cell transplant. The J gene is TRBJ2-5, the V gene TRBV5-5; TRBD2 aligns across 7 bases. This CDR3 is CASSHSNAGVGETQYF. Written as DNA, the CDR3 is TGTGCCAGCAGCCACTCAAATGCGGGAGTAGGAGAGACCCAGTACTTC.